The rows below give T cell receptor beta chains drawn from one sample of a study of T cells after yellow fever vaccination. TCRdb fed the 5' RACE reads into MiXCR, producing one record per CDR3 protein. Seen here are under 55,000 distinct CDR3 sequences, about 6.8% observed once, and the top ten hold about 15%. Sequenced here: CD8+ T cells not binding an NS4B(214-222) dextramer, sorted from PBMCs, sampled 45 days after the yellow fever booster vaccination. The receptor set was obtained from a man aged 25 to 45 who received the YFV17D yellow fever vaccine. Both conserved end residues are part of each CDR3. D genes are given only for firm matches. Expanded clones are given a class, and other clones once, few, many or no size at all.

v_call: TRBV6-2/TRBV6-3
d_call: NA
j_call: TRBJ2-2
clone_size: many
cdr3_aa: CASTSGRELFF
cdr3_nt: TGTGCCAGCACCTCAGGGAGGGAGCTGTTTTTT

v_call: TRBV11-2
d_call: NA
j_call: TRBJ2-7
clone_size: NA
cdr3_aa: CASTHLAEGFSYEQYF
cdr3_nt: TGTGCCAGCACCCATTTAGCGGAGGGGTTCTCCTACGAGCAGTACTTC

v_call: TRBV6-6
d_call: NA
j_call: TRBJ2-1
clone_size: many
cdr3_aa: CASSYSIRAF
cdr3_nt: TGTGCCAGCAGTTACTCGATAAGGGCCTTC

v_call: TRBV4-3
d_call: TRBD1
j_call: TRBJ2-7
clone_size: many
cdr3_aa: CASSPRDSPYEQYF
cdr3_nt: TGCGCCAGCAGCCCTCGGGACAGTCCCTACGAGCAGTACTTC

v_call: TRBV5-6
d_call: NA
j_call: TRBJ1-4
clone_size: many
cdr3_aa: CASSFLAATNEKLFF
cdr3_nt: TGTGCCAGCAGCTTTTTAGCCGCAACTAATGAAAAACTGTTTTTT

v_call: TRBV6-1
d_call: TRBD2
j_call: TRBJ2-1
clone_size: many
cdr3_aa: CASSLAGGNEQFF
cdr3_nt: TGTGCCAGCAGCTTAGCGGGGGGTAATGAGCAGTTCTTC

v_call: TRBV4-2
d_call: TRBD2
j_call: TRBJ2-5
clone_size: many
cdr3_aa: CASSQDTKAGGQETQYF
cdr3_nt: TGTGCCAGCAGCCAAGATACGAAAGCGGGGGGACAAGAGACCCAGTACTTC

v_call: TRBV27
d_call: TRBD2
j_call: TRBJ2-4
clone_size: many
cdr3_aa: CASRGGLAENIQYF
cdr3_nt: TGTGCCAGCAGGGGGGGACTAGCGGAAAACATTCAGTACTTC

v_call: TRBV20-1
d_call: NA
j_call: TRBJ2-1
clone_size: many
cdr3_aa: CSAKISDYNEQFF
cdr3_nt: TGCAGTGCTAAGATTTCAGATTACAATGAGCAGTTCTTC

v_call: TRBV21-1
d_call: NA
j_call: TRBJ2-1
clone_size: many
cdr3_aa: CASSKTGVNEQFF
cdr3_nt: TGTGCCAGCAGCAAAACCGGGGTCAATGAGCAGTTCTTC

v_call: TRBV12-3/TRBV12-4
d_call: TRBD1
j_call: TRBJ2-7
clone_size: many
cdr3_aa: CASSQTGQGYYEQYF
cdr3_nt: TGTGCCAGCAGCCAAACGGGACAGGGGTACTACGAGCAGTACTTC

v_call: TRBV2
d_call: NA
j_call: TRBJ2-1
clone_size: many
cdr3_aa: CASSGSHNEQFF
cdr3_nt: TGTGCCAGCAGTGGGTCCCACAATGAGCAGTTCTTC

v_call: TRBV28
d_call: NA
j_call: TRBJ2-5
clone_size: many
cdr3_aa: CASSSGERETQYF
cdr3_nt: TGTGCCAGCAGTTCGGGGGAGAGAGAGACCCAGTACTTC

v_call: TRBV7-6
d_call: NA
j_call: TRBJ2-7
clone_size: many
cdr3_aa: CASSRGSGFEQYF
cdr3_nt: TGTGCCAGCAGCAGGGGGTCAGGGTTCGAGCAGTACTTC

v_call: TRBV7-7
d_call: NA
j_call: TRBJ2-1
clone_size: many
cdr3_aa: CASSPEGVQQFF
cdr3_nt: TGTGCCAGCAGCCCTGAGGGGGTCCAGCAGTTCTTC

v_call: TRBV19
d_call: NA
j_call: TRBJ2-7
clone_size: many
cdr3_aa: CASRPLVRAYEQYF
cdr3_nt: TGTGCCAGTAGACCATTGGTTCGGGCTTACGAGCAGTACTTC

v_call: TRBV7-2
d_call: NA
j_call: TRBJ2-2
clone_size: many
cdr3_aa: CASSGPTAGRPGELFF
cdr3_nt: TGTGCCAGCAGCGGTCCCACTGCGGGACGGCCCGGGGAGCTGTTTTTT

v_call: TRBV29-1
d_call: TRBD2
j_call: TRBJ2-7
clone_size: NA
cdr3_aa: CSVLPGLAHEQYF
cdr3_nt: TGCAGCGTTCTACCGGGACTAGCCCACGAGCAGTACTTC

v_call: TRBV29-1
d_call: NA
j_call: TRBJ2-6
clone_size: many
cdr3_aa: CSAVSGANVLTF
cdr3_nt: TGCAGCGCCGTTTCTGGGGCCAACGTCCTGACTTTC

v_call: TRBV20-1
d_call: NA
j_call: TRBJ2-5
clone_size: many
cdr3_aa: CSARAPNKVGAETQYF
cdr3_nt: TGCAGTGCTAGAGCCCCCAATAAAGTGGGTGCCGAGACCCAGTACTTC

v_call: TRBV7-2
d_call: NA
j_call: TRBJ2-5
clone_size: many
cdr3_aa: CASNFVTEPGPQETQYF
cdr3_nt: TGTGCCAGCAACTTTGTAACCGAGCCGGGACCTCAAGAGACCCAGTACTTC

v_call: TRBV6-2/TRBV6-3
d_call: NA
j_call: TRBJ2-1
clone_size: NA
cdr3_aa: CASKDYNEQFF
cdr3_nt: TGTGCCAGCAAGGACTACAATGAGCAGTTCTTC

v_call: TRBV7-6
d_call: NA
j_call: TRBJ2-2
clone_size: many
cdr3_aa: CASSWALENTGELFF
cdr3_nt: TGTGCCAGCAGCTGGGCCCTGGAGAACACCGGGGAGCTGTTTTTT

v_call: TRBV4-2
d_call: TRBD2
j_call: TRBJ2-1
clone_size: once
cdr3_aa: CASSQTRREGSYNEQFF
cdr3_nt: TGTGCCAGCAGCCAAACTAGGCGGGAGGGCTCCTACAATGAGCAGTTCTTC

v_call: TRBV6-1
d_call: NA
j_call: TRBJ2-3
clone_size: many
cdr3_aa: CASNQGVRADTQYF
cdr3_nt: TGTGCCAGCAACCAGGGTGTGCGGGCAGATACGCAGTATTTT

v_call: TRBV4-3
d_call: TRBD2
j_call: TRBJ2-5
clone_size: many
cdr3_aa: CASSQISGSQTETQYF
cdr3_nt: TGCGCCAGCAGCCAGATCAGCGGGAGTCAGACGGAGACCCAGTACTTC

v_call: TRBV27
d_call: NA
j_call: TRBJ1-2
clone_size: NA
cdr3_aa: CASSFYGGNYGYTF
cdr3_nt: TGTGCCAGCAGTTTTTACGGGGGGAACTATGGCTACACCTTC

v_call: TRBV6-4
d_call: TRBD2
j_call: TRBJ2-1
clone_size: many
cdr3_aa: CASSESPSGRVFF
cdr3_nt: TGTGCCAGCAGTGAATCGCCTAGCGGGAGGGTGTTCTTC

v_call: TRBV5-1
d_call: TRBD2
j_call: TRBJ2-1
clone_size: many
cdr3_aa: CASSPGLAGESNEQFF
cdr3_nt: TGCGCCAGCAGCCCGGGACTAGCGGGAGAGAGCAATGAGCAGTTCTTC

v_call: TRBV13
d_call: NA
j_call: TRBJ2-5
clone_size: NA
cdr3_aa: CASSTRQGRGETQYF
cdr3_nt: TGTGCCAGCAGCACCCGCCAGGGGCGCGGGGAGACCCAGTACTTC

v_call: TRBV12-3/TRBV12-4
d_call: TRBD2
j_call: TRBJ2-3
clone_size: many
cdr3_aa: CASSYGRASTDTQYF
cdr3_nt: TGTGCCAGCAGTTACGGGAGGGCCAGCACAGATACGCAGTATTTT

v_call: TRBV2
d_call: NA
j_call: TRBJ1-5
clone_size: few
cdr3_aa: CASSVRNGQPQHF
cdr3_nt: TGTGCCAGCAGTGTCCGTAACGGTCAGCCCCAGCATTTT

v_call: TRBV12-3/TRBV12-4
d_call: NA
j_call: TRBJ2-1
clone_size: many
cdr3_aa: CASSSGFQSSYNEQFF
cdr3_nt: TGTGCCAGCAGTTCGGGCTTCCAGAGCTCCTACAATGAGCAGTTCTTC

v_call: TRBV20-1
d_call: TRBD1
j_call: TRBJ2-2
clone_size: NA
cdr3_aa: CGATTGGRGELFF
cdr3_nt: TGCGGTGCCACAACAGGGGGCCGCGGGGAGCTGTTTTTT

v_call: TRBV7-9
d_call: NA
j_call: TRBJ2-1
clone_size: many
cdr3_aa: CASSEGPPHEQFF
cdr3_nt: TGTGCCAGCAGCGAGGGACCACCCCATGAGCAGTTCTTC

v_call: TRBV20-1
d_call: TRBD2
j_call: TRBJ2-5
clone_size: few
cdr3_aa: CSARDLGLAVETQYF
cdr3_nt: TGCAGTGCTAGAGACCTGGGACTAGCTGTTGAGACCCAGTACTTC

v_call: TRBV24-1
d_call: NA
j_call: TRBJ2-7
clone_size: many
cdr3_aa: CATSVPDGSHDEQYF
cdr3_nt: TGTGCCACCAGTGTCCCGGACGGCTCCCACGACGAGCAGTACTTC